This T cell receptor (beta chain) was recorded in a study of shared clonotypes between healthy human individuals. The overall study: The donor group consisted of a couple of women and a few men, aged 18 to 49.

The CDR3 totals 15 residues. V shed 4 bases and J shed 6 bases, with 17 bases lying between them. Germline CDR1 is KGHSH and CDR2 is LQKENI. Researchers sequenced unsorted PBMC DNA using ten immunoSEQ deep assay plates. Original methodology: Filtering differed for immunoSEQ, which gave only junction sequences without quality scores. The data were produced by immunoSEQ multiplex PCR, yet TCRdb's version contains in-frame clones alone and is incomplete. From that table come the V and J calls and clone size; the DNA was used to work out D and trimming. The table shows approximately 500,000 clones, with about 84% occurring only once.

The genes are TRBV18 and TRBJ2-3, with a possible D match to TRBD1 (6 bases). The sequenced material came from PBMCs. This TCR was recovered from a woman between 35 and 50 years old in good health. Some clones in this sample may be carry-over from other donors' samples. In DNA form, the CDR3 reads TGTGCCAGCTCACAGACAGGTGATCAGGATGATACGCAGTATTTT. As protein: CASSQTGDQDDTQYF. Combining the CDR3 with reference TRBV18 and TRBJ2-3 gives the whole variable domain NAGVMQNPRHLVRRRGQEARLRCSPMKGHSHVYWYRQLPEEGLKFMVYLQKENIIDESGMPKERFSAEFPKEGPSILRIQQVVRGDSAAYFCASSQTGDQDDTQYFGPGTRLTVL.